The clone carrying this TCR beta chain has a handful of counts. Its target is not known. MiXCR, run by TCRdb on the RT-PCR reads, gives a single entry per CDR3 protein. The table has about 780,000 distinct CDR3 sequences, roughly 18% seen once; the top ten hold roughly 11%. The sample comes from a study of response to subunit inactivated influenza vaccine. Study-level findings and limits: It was the authors' suggestion that each seasonal influenza vaccination recruits few new T cells.

The CDR3 runs to 14 residues. The germline gives CDR1 SGHDT, CDR2 YYEEEE. Trimming left V 7 bases short and J 0 bases short, with 14 bases between. The material was PBMCs from blood, obtained roughly 5 days after vaccination. The V and J genes are TRBV5-6 and TRBJ2-7; perhaps TRBD2 as D (5 bases). This receptor was obtained from a man aged 50 or older who received an inactivated influenza vaccine. The CDR3 DNA sequence: TGTGCCAGCCGACGGGAAGTAAGCTCCTACGAGCAGTACTTC. Translating gives CASRREVSSYEQYF.